These 9 T cell receptor beta chains share one sample of origin, sequenced in a study of cytomegalovirus exposure and HLA in healthy donors. Measured with immunoSEQ multiplex PCR; TCRdb has only the in-frame clones, and not every one. The sample records 190,000 or so clones, approximately 84% being singletons. Sequencing input: PBMCs. The receptors come from a woman aged 18-30 years in good health and CMV-seropositive.

The CDR3 DNA reads TGTGCCAGCAGTGAGGAGGGTGGAGGCACCGGGGAGCTGTTTTTT. This sequence encodes CASSEEGGGTGELFF. The chain employs TRBV6-4 and TRBJ2-2; D might be TRBD2 (6 bases). From germline, CDR1 is MRHNA and CDR2 SNTAGT. V was trimmed by 3 bases and J by 4 bases, leaving 12 bases between them. The CDR3 sequence is 15 residues long.

The J gene is TRBJ2-5, the V gene TRBV5-1, with D maybe TRBD1 (6 bases). This CDR3 is 15 amino acids long. Germline CDR1 and CDR2: SGHRS and YFSETQ. The V gene lost 4 bases and the J gene lost 3 bases, with 16 bases spanning the gap. CDR3: CASSPGAQEKETQYF. The CDR3 nucleotides are TGCGCCAGCAGCCCAGGGGCCCAAGAAAAAGAGACCCAGTACTTC.

This rearrangement joins TRBV9 to TRBJ2-3; 13 nucleotides align to TRBD2. Germline-derived CDR1 and CDR2 are SGDLS and YYNGEE. V was pared by 6 bases and J by 0 bases, with 10 bases of the junction left unmatched. This CDR3 has 18 amino acids. The CDR3 DNA reads TGTGCCAGCACCCTACTAGCGGGGGGGTTCGGAAGCACAGATACGCAGTATTTT. Its translation: CASTLLAGGFGSTDTQYF. Supplemented by reference TRBV9 and TRBJ2-3, the full variable domain reads DSGVTQTPKHLITATGQRVTLRCSPRSGDLSVYWYQQSLDQGLQFLIQYYNGEERAKGNILERFSAQQFPDLHSELNLSSLELGDSALYFCASTLLAGGFGSTDTQYFGPGTRLTVL.

CDR3 DNA sequence: TGTGCCAGCAGCGATACAGGGGGCGGTGAAGCTTTCTTT. This sequence encodes CASSDTGGGEAFF. The chain carries TRBV9 and TRBJ1-1, with 9 bases fitting TRBD1. The CDR3 loop spans 13 amino acids. The germline gives CDR1 SGDLS, CDR2 YYNGEE. J lost 7 bases, V lost 3 bases, and 4 bases had no gene match.

The chain has TRBV7-2 and TRBJ2-1, with 9 nucleotides matching TRBD2. This CDR3 comprises 17 residues. From germline, CDR1 is SGHTA and CDR2 FQGNSA. The ends lost 3 bases at V and 0 bases at J; junction bases unmatched: 6. This CDR3 reads CASSFPSGASSYNEQFF. The CDR3 DNA follows: TGTGCCAGCAGCTTCCCTAGCGGGGCAAGCTCCTACAATGAGCAGTTCTTC.

The CDR3 reads CASRSSNVNEQFF. DNA of the CDR3: TGTGCCAGCCGCTCTAGCAATGTCAATGAGCAGTTCTTC. This chain joins TRBV7-2 and TRBJ2-1; tentatively, D is TRBD2 (5 bases). From germline, CDR1 is SGHTA and CDR2 FQGNSA. With 8 bases removed from V and 6 bases from J, the gap between germline ends came to 14 bases. This CDR3 has 13 residues.

To note about this clone: A much more abundant neighbour one base away suggests this may be a read error. In the same sample, other DNA sequences code for this CDR3. V and J are TRBV7-2 and TRBJ1-5; D ambiguous. Germline CDR1 and CDR2: SGHTA and FQGNSA. V lost 3 bases and J lost 2, with 5 bases in between. There are 13 residues in the CDR3. Written as DNA, the CDR3 is TGTGCCAGCAGCTTGAGGGGCAATCAGCCCCAGCATTTT. Translated: CASSLRGNQPQHF.

The J gene is TRBJ1-5, the V gene TRBV10-2, with 8 nucleotides matching TRBD1. This CDR3 contains 15 residues. J was trimmed by 7 bases and V by 1 base; bases with no gene match: 6. Germline CDR1 is WSHSY and CDR2 is SAAADI. The CDR3 spells CASSEFGSGGQPQHF. The CDR3 DNA sequence: TGCGCCAGCAGTGAGTTTGGTTCAGGGGGCCAGCCCCAGCATTTT.

This chain links TRBV14 with TRBJ1-2, with D maybe TRBD1 (5 bases). The CDR3 contains 12 residues. From germline, CDR1 is SGHDN and CDR2 FVKESK. V was cut by 3 bases and J by 6 bases, with 8 bases left in between. In DNA form, the CDR3 reads TGTGCCAGCAGCCAGAGGACACATGGCTACACCTTC. Translation gives CASSQRTHGYTF.